The clone carrying this TCR beta chain was seen more than once but under ten times. The antigen remains unidentified. The data originate from a study of human T cells and chemical hapten exposure. Notes on the study in general: Versus controls, significantly more large CDR3 similarity clusters arose from expanded TCRs.

TCRdb reanalysed the RACE reads using MiXCR and keeps one entry per CDR3 protein. The table lists about 160,000 distinct CDR3 sequences, 25% to 30% of them singletons. Sample time point: patch test 3, about 24 weeks after DPC sensitization. Stated treatment: therapeutic diphenylcyclopropenone sensitization with weekly scalp DPC. Germline V gene data show CDR1 as SGHRS and CDR2 as YFSETQ. The CDR3 consists of 16 residues. Deletions cut 3 bases from V and 0 bases from J, with 15 bases between. This specimen was whole blood, taken in connection with sensitization to the hapten diphenylcyclopropenone (DPC). This sequence joins TRBV5-1 and TRBJ1-1; weak D call: TRBD1 (5 bases). The TCR originated in a woman younger than 35 with alopecia areata. Some clones in this sample may be carry-over from other donors' samples. CDR3 amino acids: CASSWGMGVMNTEAFF. DNA of the CDR3: TGCGCCAGCAGCTGGGGGATGGGGGTGATGAACACTGAAGCTTTCTTT.